A single sample gave rise to the 25 T cell receptor beta chains below, sequenced in a study of monozygotic twins with cystic fibrosis (dated by TCRdb to the early 2020s). Libraries came from the immunoSEQ multiplex PCR assay. Sourced from immuneACCESS, this table was stored by TCRdb with only in-frame sequences that have V and J called. A share of the clones is absent; for the studies checked, an unresolved V gene accounts for under half, and the remainder has no known explanation. The sample table shows about 36,000 clones, and over 75% are seen once. The ten top clones hold roughly 1.7% of the sample. The sequenced material came from blood. These receptors originate from a girl aged 2-15 years with cystic fibrosis.

This chain joins TRBV9 and TRBJ2-3, with D perhaps TRBD2 (6 bases). CDR3 length: 16 residues. Germline V gene sequence: CDR1 SGDLS, CDR2 YYNGEE. Deletions cut 0 bases from V and 0 bases from J, with 11 bases between. The CDR3, as DNA: TGTGCCAGCAGCGTAGCCACGGGACTCAGCACAGATACGCAGTATTTT. Protein product: CASSVATGLSTDTQYF. The variable domain in full, completed from reference TRBV9 and TRBJ2-3, reads DSGVTQTPKHLITATGQRVTLRCSPRSGDLSVYWYQQSLDQGLQFLIQYYNGEERAKGNILERFSAQQFPDLHSELNLSSLELGDSALYFCASSVATGLSTDTQYFGPGTRLTVL.

The V call is TRBV4-3, the J call TRBJ2-2; TRBD2 agrees at 9 bases. CDR3 length equals 16 residues. J gave up 2 bases and V 4 bases, and 5 bases lay outside the gene matches. CDR1 is LGHNA and CDR2 is YSLEER in the germline V gene. The CDR3 DNA reads as TGCGCCAGCAGCCGCCGACTAGCGGCAAACACCGGGGAGCTGTTTTTT. Translated: CASSRRLAANTGELFF.

The rearrangement links TRBV6-6 to TRBJ2-7; 8 bases are shared with TRBD1. V gave up 4 bases and J gave up 7 bases; unmatched junction bases: 12. From germline, CDR1 is MNHNY and CDR2 SVGAGI (reference sequence). The CDR3 runs 15 residues. CDR3 in DNA: TGTGCCAGCAGTTCCCACTCCACAGGGGGTGGGGAGCAGTACTTC. It specifies CASSSHSTGGGEQYF.

The count of this clone is one. The V and J genes are TRBV4-1 and TRBJ2-5, with a tentative D call TRBD2 (6 bases). Germline CDR1 reads MGHRA; CDR2 reads YSYEKL. The CDR3 extends over 19 amino acids. With 0 bases removed from V and 5 bases from J, the gap between germline ends came to 25 bases. The CDR3 spells CASSQDVGTLRVKGETQYF. DNA for the CDR3: TGCGCCAGCAGCCAAGATGTGGGGACTCTTCGCGTAAAGGGGGAGACCCAGTACTTC.

This clone was seen a handful of times. The V call is TRBV5-1, the J call TRBJ2-3, with D possibly called TRBD1 or TRBD2 (5 bases each). This CDR3 contains 17 residues. Germline V gene sequence: CDR1 SGHRS, CDR2 YFSETQ. The V gene lost 0 bases and the J gene lost 0 bases, with 14 bases spanning the gap. Here the CDR3 DNA reads TGCGCCAGCAGCTTGGTGTTAGGGACCTCTAGCACAGATACGCAGTATTTT. This translates into CASSLVLGTSSTDTQYF.

The chain has TRBV4-1 and TRBJ2-3, with 12 bases identical to TRBD1. J gave up 0 bases and V 0 bases, and 1 base lay outside the gene matches. The CDR3 consists of 17 residues. Per the germline V gene, CDR1 is MGHRA and CDR2 is YSYEKL. The CDR3 loop reads CASSQEGQGASTDTQYF. In DNA form, the CDR3 reads TGCGCCAGCAGCCAAGAGGGACAGGGGGCTAGCACAGATACGCAGTATTTT.

The rearrangement uses TRBV18 and TRBJ2-5; D is possibly TRBD2 (6 bases). This CDR3 contains 18 residues. Trimming cost V 8 bases and J 5 bases, with 30 bases left between them. Germline CDR1 reads KGHSH; CDR2 reads LQKENI. The CDR3 region is CASQADPRGGGPKETQYF. In DNA, the CDR3 is TGTGCCAGCCAAGCGGATCCGCGGGGCGGCGGGCCGAAGGAGACCCAGTACTTC.

There are a few counts of this clone. The chain couples TRBV6-5 to TRBJ1-5; the match to TRBD1 covers 7 bases. This CDR3 has 16 residues. Trimming removed 2 bases from V and 6 bases from J; junction bases left unmatched: 10. Germline loops: CDR1 MNHEY, CDR2 SVGAGI. CDR3 sequence (DNA): TGTGCCAGCAGTTACCCCGTCAGGACAGGCTTTCAGCCCCAGCATTTT. Translated, it gives CASSYPVRTGFQPQHF.

V is TRBV5-8 and J is TRBJ1-2; perhaps TRBD1 as D (5 bases). Trimming stripped 1 base from V and 8 bases from J, with 15 bases between. Per germline, CDR1 SGHTS and CDR2 YDEGEE. CDR3 length: 14 amino acids. The CDR3 nucleotides are TGTGCCAGCAGCTTGCTCATCGGAAGGGACGGCTACACCTTC. It translates to CASSLLIGRDGYTF.

This clone was detected once. V and J are TRBV7-9 and TRBJ1-1; D uncertain. The V end was cut by 5 bases, the J end by 1 base, with 14 bases between. CDR1 SEHNR and CDR2 FQNEAQ come from the germline V gene (reference sequence). The length of the CDR3 is 15 residues. The CDR3 DNA reads TGTGCCAGCAGCCAGATGGTAACAGCGAACACTGAAGCTTTCTTT. It codes for CASSQMVTANTEAFF.

The chain links TRBV9 to TRBJ1-1; 8 positions match TRBD1. Germline-derived CDR1 and CDR2 are SGDLS and YYNGEE. J gave up 3 bases and V 3 bases, and 7 bases lay outside the gene matches. The CDR3 covers 15 residues. Here the CDR3 DNA reads TGTGCCAGCAGCGGGGGGGACAGGCCAGACACTGAAGCTTTCTTT. Translating gives CASSGGDRPDTEAFF.

The CDR3 coding sequence is TGCGCCAGCAAAGACAGGAGCTCCTATAATTCACCCCTCCACTTT. Protein: CASKDRSSYNSPLHF. The J gene is TRBJ1-6, the V gene TRBV4-3; possible D gene TRBD1, 6 bases. This CDR3 has 15 amino acids. Germline lookup yields CDR1 LGHNA and CDR2 YSLEER. Trimming removed 7 bases from V and 0 bases from J, with 10 bases in between.

This clone occurred a few times. The V gene is TRBV6-5, the J gene TRBJ1-4, with D unresolved. CDR3 length: 14 amino acids. The V end lost 0 bases, the J end lost 6 bases, and 8 bases lay between the germline ends. CDR1 and CDR2 (germline): MNHEY, SVGAGI. CDR3 residues: CASSYSTSHEKLFF. DNA for the CDR3: TGTGCCAGCAGTTACTCGACCAGTCATGAAAAACTGTTTTTT.

This chain joins TRBV1 and TRBJ2-3; the tabulated D call, TRBD2, remains unverified against the DNA. TRBV1 is a documented pseudogene. This CDR3 comprises 13 residues. The CDR3 nucleotides read TGCACCAGCGGGACTAGGCGAAGAGATACGCAGTATTTT. This encodes CTSGTRRRDTQYF.

The V gene is TRBV4-2, the J gene TRBJ2-7; the D gene is possibly TRBD1 (6 bases). Trimming pared 3 bases from V and 4 bases from J, leaving 10 bases between. The germline gives CDR1 LGHNA, CDR2 YNFKEQ. This CDR3 is 13 amino acids long. CDR3 sequence: CASSQEDSYEQYF. The CDR3 nucleotides are TGTGCCAGCAGCCAGGAGGACAGTTACGAGCAGTACTTC.

This rearrangement joins TRBV27 to TRBJ1-1; D uncertain. Germline V gene data show CDR1 as MNHEY and CDR2 as SMNVEV (reference sequence). The length of the CDR3 is 13 residues. V lost 2 bases and J lost 3, with 7 bases in between. CDR3 sequence: CASSLGPHTEAFF. CDR3 coding DNA: TGTGCCAGCAGTTTAGGCCCCCACACTGAAGCTTTCTTT.

CDR3 protein: CASSLWGTADTEAFF. In nucleotides, the CDR3 is TGCGCCAGCAGCTTGTGGGGCACAGCAGACACTGAAGCTTTCTTT. The chain recombines TRBV5-1 with TRBJ1-1, with D possibly matching TRBD1 (5 bases). The length of the CDR3 is 15 residues. Trimming removed 1 base at V and 3 bases at J, with 13 bases between. CDR1 SGHRS and CDR2 YFSETQ come from the germline V gene.

The chain uses TRBV7-8 and TRBJ2-2; perhaps TRBD2 as D (6 bases). The CDR3 length is 17 residues. The germline gives CDR1 SGHVS, CDR2 FQNEAQ. Trimming took off 3 bases at V and 2 bases at J, with 16 bases between the two ends. The CDR3 DNA sequence: TGTGCCAGCAGCTTCGCGGGGCAGGGTGGTAACACCGGGGAGCTGTTTTTT. This encodes CASSFAGQGGNTGELFF.

The chain has TRBV6-5 and TRBJ2-1; D ambiguous. Germline assignment: CDR1 MNHEY and CDR2 SVGAGI. The CDR3 covers 12 residues. V lost 4 bases to trimming and J lost 10 bases, with 11 bases between them. CDR3 nucleotide sequence: TGTGCCAGCAGTTCATACATCTCAGAGCAGTTCTTC. Translation gives CASSSYISEQFF.

With respect to this clone: A junction boundary mismatches the germline segment, possibly from a read error. J is TRBJ1-1 and V is TRBV7-9, with D unclear. The CDR3 runs 14 residues. CDR1 and CDR2 (germline): SEHNR, FQNEAQ (reference sequence). CDR3 residues: CASSLYETDTGAFF. The CDR3 coding sequence is TGTGCCAGCAGCTTATACGAGACCGACACTGGAGCTTTCTTT.

The count of this clone is one. This chain links TRBV5-6 with TRBJ1-2; a weak D match, TRBD1 (6 bases). Germline V CDR1 and CDR2: SGHDT, YYEEEE. V was cut by 1 base and J by 4 bases, with 11 bases left in between. This CDR3 spans 14 amino acids. The CDR3 DNA reads as TGTGCCAGCAGCTTGTATCAGGGGAGCTATGGCTACACCTTC. Translated: CASSLYQGSYGYTF. The full variable domain, completed using reference TRBV5-6 and TRBJ1-2, is DAGVTQSPTHLIKTRGQQVTLRCSPKSGHDTVSWYQQALGQGPQFIFQYYEEEERQRGNFPDRFSGHQFPNYSSELNVNALLLGDSALYLCASSLYQGSYGYTFGSGTRLTVV.

The CDR3 loop is CAISSTGTGAYEQYF. The CDR3 region has the DNA TGTGCCATCAGTAGCACCGGGACAGGGGCCTACGAGCAGTACTTC. The V call is TRBV10-3, the J call TRBJ2-7; TRBD1 matches at 10 bases. This CDR3 spans 15 amino acids. Germline assignment: CDR1 ENHRY and CDR2 SYGVKD. V shed 5 bases, J shed 2 bases, and the junction held 6 bases outside the gene matches.

CDR3 nucleotides: TGTGCCAGCAGCTTCCCTAGCGGGGGGGCGTCAGATACGCAGTATTTT. This gives the protein CASSFPSGGASDTQYF. The V gene is TRBV5-6, the J gene TRBJ2-3; 12 nucleotides match TRBD2. Unmatched junction bases numbered 5, after V lost 2 bases and J lost 4 bases. CDR3 length equals 16 residues. Germline V lookup: CDR1 SGHDT, CDR2 YYEEEE.

V is TRBV4-1 and J is TRBJ1-5; a weak D match, TRBD1 (6 bases). The CDR3 totals 14 residues. Trimming pared 3 bases from V and 9 bases from J, leaving 15 bases between. CDR1 MGHRA and CDR2 YSYEKL come from the germline V gene. The CDR3 loop is CASSQGETRGPQHF. In nucleotides, the CDR3 is TGCGCCAGCAGCCAGGGAGAGACCAGGGGGCCCCAGCATTTT.

This clone showed up just once. For the CDR3, the DNA is TGTGCCAGCAGAGCACAGGGGGCAGGGGGAAACACCATATATTTT. Translated, it gives CASRAQGAGGNTIYF. The rearrangement links TRBV6-5 to TRBJ1-3; 9 positions match TRBD1. The trim removed 6 bases at V and 4 bases at J, leaving 7 bases unmatched. Germline values: CDR1 MNHEY, CDR2 SVGAGI. This CDR3 has 15 residues.